These 20 T cell receptor beta chains share one sample of origin, sequenced in a study of PD-1 blockade in mismatch repair-deficient tumors. Some clones are missing from TCRdb's copy, which holds only in-frame ones; the method was immunoSEQ multiplex PCR. The data contain 100,000 to 150,000 clones, about 85% of them singletons. Sequencing used peripheral blood, obtained 44 weeks after starting pembrolizumab. The receptors were sampled from an adult with mismatch repair-deficient cancer.

V and J are TRBV5-1 and TRBJ2-7; TRBD2 aligns across 7 bases. The germline gives CDR1 SGHRS, CDR2 YFSETQ. The CDR3 totals 14 residues. V shed 2 bases, J shed 2 bases, and the junction held 4 bases outside the gene matches. CDR3 bases: TGCGCCAGCAGCTTTGGGCGGGAGCCCTACGAGCAGTACTTC. Translating gives CASSFGREPYEQYF.

The rearrangement links TRBV7-2 to TRBJ1-5, with 9 bases identical to TRBD1. This CDR3 has 18 amino acids. In germline, CDR1 is SGHTA, CDR2 FQGNSA. V was clipped by 1 base and J by 5 bases; unmatched bases: 12. The CDR3 protein is CASSLEWSPQGADQPQHF. CDR3 coding DNA: TGTGCCAGCAGCTTAGAGTGGTCGCCACAGGGGGCCGATCAGCCCCAGCATTTT.

The rearrangement uses TRBV9 and TRBJ2-2; 11 bases line up with TRBD1. Germline CDR1 reads SGDLS; CDR2 reads YYNGEE. The V and J ends lost 4 bases and 4 bases, in that order; junction bases with no gene match: 6. There are 16 residues in the CDR3. The CDR3 nucleotides are TGTGCCAGCAGCAGGACAGGGGGCTGGAGCACCGGGGAGCTGTTTTTT. It translates to CASSRTGGWSTGELFF.

This rearrangement joins TRBV6-4 to TRBJ2-1, with a possible D match to TRBD2 (5 bases). V was pared by 6 bases and J by 4 bases, with 19 bases between. The V gene's germline CDR1 is MRHNA and CDR2 SNTAGT. This CDR3 is built from 16 residues. CDR3 nucleotide sequence: TGTGCCAGCAGAGCCCAGCGGCCACTTCCTTACAATGAGCAGTTCTTC. Translated, it gives CASRAQRPLPYNEQFF.

The chain joins TRBV6-1 to TRBJ2-4; tentative D call: TRBD1 (6 bases). Germline CDR1 and CDR2: MNHNS and SASEGT. V was trimmed by 5 bases and J by 8 bases, leaving 13 bases between them. The CDR3 runs 13 residues. The CDR3 DNA follows: TGTGCCAGCAGTCCAACAGGGTTGGACATTCAGTACTTC. This sequence encodes CASSPTGLDIQYF.

This clone has only a few counts. The chain couples TRBV19 to TRBJ1-3, with D possibly matching TRBD1 (5 bases). V was cut by 2 bases and J by 5 bases, with 19 bases left in between. The CDR3 has 17 residues. Germline CDR1 is LNHDA and CDR2 is SQIVND (reference sequence). The CDR3 bases are TGTGCCAGTAGTATAACAATGACAGTAGGACTGAGAAACACCATATATTTT. Translating it yields CASSITMTVGLRNTIYF.

The gene calls are TRBV6-5 and TRBJ2-7, with 8 bases aligning to TRBD2. There are 13 residues in the CDR3. CDR1 and CDR2 (germline): MNHEY, SVGAGI. Trimming took 5 bases from V and 6 from J; bases not matched to a gene: 6. The chain's CDR3 is CASSPGLGSEQYF. The CDR3 DNA reads as TGTGCCAGCAGTCCGGGACTAGGATCCGAGCAGTACTTC.

The V gene is TRBV5-5, the J gene TRBJ2-5; TRBD1 matches 12 bases. V shed 3 bases and J 6 bases; nucleotides not matched to a gene: 6. This CDR3 comprises 15 residues. Germline V gene data show CDR1 as SGHKS and CDR2 as YYEKEE (reference sequence). CDR3 amino acids: CASSSRDRGLQTQYF. The CDR3 coding sequence is TGTGCCAGCAGCTCGCGGGACAGGGGGCTTCAGACCCAGTACTTC.

The V call is TRBV5-1, the J call TRBJ2-5, with D hard to call. The CDR3 totals 12 residues. The germline CDR1 and CDR2 sequences are SGHRS and YFSETQ. Trimming pared 5 bases from V and 9 bases from J, leaving 14 bases between. The CDR3 bases are TGCGCCAGCAGACTACTTCTTGGGGCCCAGTACTTC. Protein sequence: CASRLLLGAQYF.

The V call is TRBV11-2, the J call TRBJ2-7; TRBD1 matches at 7 bases. The germline V gene has CDR1 SGHAT and CDR2 FQNNGV. The CDR3 length is 15 residues. The V gene end was trimmed by 5 bases and the J gene end by 5 bases; junction bases not matched to a gene: 12. This chain's CDR3 is CASSPTRDRTNEQYF. For the CDR3, the DNA is TGTGCCAGCAGCCCGACCCGGGACAGAACTAACGAGCAGTACTTC.

This CDR3 reads CASSQDLGKEQYF. DNA of the CDR3: TGCGCCAGCAGCCAAGATCTCGGGAAGGAGCAGTACTTC. The V and J genes are TRBV4-3 and TRBJ2-7; possibly TRBD2 for D (5 bases). The V gene's germline CDR1 is LGHNA and CDR2 YSLEER. The CDR3 spans 13 residues. Trimming pared 0 bases from V and 7 bases from J, leaving 10 bases between.

This clone is a singleton in its sample. This chain joins TRBV19 and TRBJ2-2, with 10 nucleotides matching TRBD2. The J segment lost 7 bases and the V segment lost 5 bases, leaving 7 bases of the junction unmatched. CDR1 is LNHDA, CDR2 SQIVND, per germline (reference sequence). The CDR3 runs 15 residues. CDR3 protein: CASSFLAGAIGELFF. The CDR3, as DNA: TGTGCCAGTAGTTTCCTAGCGGGAGCAATCGGGGAGCTGTTTTTT.

This clone has only one observation. The J gene is TRBJ1-3, the V gene TRBV7-9, with D unresolved. The CDR3 is 15 residues long. Trimming removed 7 bases at V and 6 bases at J, with 19 bases between. Germline V CDR1 and CDR2: SEHNR, FQNEAQ (reference sequence). The CDR3 is CASIAPENPSNTIYF. CDR3 bases: TGTGCCAGCATTGCCCCCGAGAACCCCTCAAACACCATATATTTT.

The V call is TRBV11-2, the J call TRBJ1-3; no clear D gene. Looked up from germline, CDR1 is SGHAT and CDR2 is FQNNGV. CDR3 length equals 16 residues. The V end was cut by 4 bases, the J end by 3 bases, with 16 bases between. The CDR3 loop reads CASSSRGEAHGNTIYF. The CDR3 DNA reads as TGTGCCAGCAGCTCACGTGGGGAGGCGCATGGAAACACCATATATTTT. Supplemented by reference TRBV11-2 and TRBJ1-3, the full variable domain reads EAGVAQSPRYKIIEKRQSVAFWCNPISGHATLYWYQQILGQGPKLLIQFQNNGVVDDSQLPKDRFSAERLKGVDSTLKIQPAKLEDSAVYLCASSSRGEAHGNTIYFGEGSWLTVV.

The chain couples TRBV7-3 to TRBJ2-1, with D possibly matching TRBD1 (5 bases). This CDR3 contains 11 residues. With 3 bases removed from V and 15 bases from J, the gap between germline ends came to 12 bases. CDR1 SGHTA and CDR2 FQGTGA come from the germline V gene. The CDR3 reads CASSLGQELFF. Written as DNA, the CDR3 is TGTGCCAGCAGCTTGGGGCAGGAACTGTTCTTC.

The J gene is TRBJ2-1, the V gene TRBV6-5; D is perhaps TRBD1 (5 bases). From germline, CDR1 is MNHEY and CDR2 SVGAGI. This CDR3 comprises 13 residues. Trimming took 8 bases from V and 4 from J, leaving 12 bases between them. The CDR3 bases are TGTGCCAGCGGGATAGGGGAATACAATGAGCAGTTCTTC. It codes for CASGIGEYNEQFF.

V gene TRBV18 combines with J gene TRBJ2-3; D remains unclear. Germline CDR1 and CDR2: KGHSH and LQKENI. Trimming removed 3 bases from V and 0 bases from J, with 7 bases in between. This CDR3 is 14 amino acids long. The CDR3 loop reads CASSPLGSTDTQYF. As DNA, the CDR3 is TGTGCCAGCTCACCTCTAGGAAGCACAGATACGCAGTATTTT.

J is TRBJ2-7 and V is TRBV6-6; the D gene could be TRBD1 or TRBD2 (7 bases each). Trimming cost V 2 bases and J 2 bases, with 16 bases left between them. The CDR3 runs 16 residues. CDR1 and CDR2 (germline): MNHNY, SVGAGI (reference sequence). In DNA form, the CDR3 reads TGTGCCAGCAGTTACGGGGGGGACAGTGCTACCTACGAGCAGTACTTC. Translating it yields CASSYGGDSATYEQYF.

The chain carries TRBV18 and TRBJ2-7, with D unclear. The length of the CDR3 is 15 residues. Germline V lookup: CDR1 KGHSH, CDR2 LQKENI. V shed 2 bases and J shed 2 bases, with 13 bases lying between them. The CDR3 nucleotides read TGTGCCAGCTCACCAAGCCAGGTCACGACCTACGAGCAGTACTTC. It yields the protein CASSPSQVTTYEQYF.

V usage is TRBV7-8 and J usage is TRBJ2-7; no clear D gene. The length of the CDR3 is 13 residues. Germline CDR1 is SGHVS and CDR2 is FQNEAQ. The V and J ends lost 5 bases and 2 bases respectively, with 10 bases between them. The CDR3: CASSPNTAYEQYF. In DNA, the CDR3 is TGTGCCAGCAGCCCTAACACAGCCTACGAGCAGTACTTC.